These 29 T cell receptor beta chains were sequenced from one sample in a study of shared clonotypes between healthy human individuals. Clones were read by immunoSEQ multiplex PCR, and TCRdb kept only the in-frame ones, dropping some. The sample yields over a million clones, approximately 98.5% seen once. Input material: naive CD4+ T cells sorted from blood. The subset denotes: CD45RA+ positively selected. These receptors all stem from a man aged 30-40 years in good health.

This chain uses TRBV14 with TRBJ2-3; 7 bases match TRBD2. This CDR3 spans 17 amino acids. With 4 bases clipped from V and 2 bases from J, the junction kept 12 bases outside the gene matches. Germline V gene data show CDR1 as SGHDN and CDR2 as FVKESK. Here the CDR3 reads CASSPPSRESNTDTQYF. The CDR3 DNA reads as TGTGCCAGCAGCCCCCCCTCGCGGGAGTCGAACACAGATACGCAGTATTTT.

The V call is TRBV7-7, the J call TRBJ2-2; no firm D call. V was clipped by 8 bases and J by 5 bases, with 36 bases between them. Germline assignment: CDR1 SSHAT and CDR2 FNYEAQ (reference sequence). There are 21 residues in the CDR3. The CDR3: CASPRNPYSSRGSLPTGELFF. CDR3 in DNA: TGTGCCAGCCCCCGTAATCCGTACTCCTCTCGAGGTTCCCTGCCGACCGGGGAGCTGTTTTTT.

This sequence joins TRBV5-4 and TRBJ2-1, with TRBD2 matching over 16 bases. The CDR3 spans 18 residues. Per the germline V gene, CDR1 is SGHNT and CDR2 is YYREEE (reference sequence). The V and J ends lost 4 bases and 1 base, in that order; junction bases with no gene match: 5. As DNA, the CDR3 is TGTGCCAGCAGCGCGGGACTAGCGGGAGGGGATTCCTACAATGAGCAGTTCTTC. It is translated as CASSAGLAGGDSYNEQFF. Drawing the rest from reference TRBV5-4 and TRBJ2-1, the complete variable domain is ETGVTQSPTHLIKTRGQQVTLRCSSQSGHNTVSWYQQALGQGPQFIFQYYREEENGRGNFPPRFSGLQFPNYSSELNVNALELDDSALYLCASSAGLAGGDSYNEQFFGPGTRLTVL.

The genes are TRBV28 and TRBJ1-4, with TRBD1 matching 7 bases. Germline CDR1 MDHEN, CDR2 SYDVKM. The CDR3 extends over 14 amino acids. V shed 7 bases and J 7 bases; nucleotides not matched to a gene: 9. The CDR3, as DNA: TGTGCCAGCACCCCGGACAGGACCTCTGAAAAACTGTTTTTT. Translating it yields CASTPDRTSEKLFF.

This chain connects TRBV5-4 to TRBJ2-2, with 9 positions matching TRBD2. V was clipped by 4 bases and J by 8 bases; unmatched bases: 9. Germline loops: CDR1 SGHNT, CDR2 YYREEE (reference sequence). The length of the CDR3 is 15 residues. In DNA form, the CDR3 reads TGTGCCAGCAGCCCGACTAGCGGACCGGGAGGGGAGCTGTTTTTT. Translated: CASSPTSGPGGELFF. Based on the CDR3 plus reference TRBV5-4 and TRBJ2-2, the full variable domain is ETGVTQSPTHLIKTRGQQVTLRCSSQSGHNTVSWYQQALGQGPQFIFQYYREEENGRGNFPPRFSGLQFPNYSSELNVNALELDDSALYLCASSPTSGPGGELFFGEGSRLTVL.

V and J are TRBV28 and TRBJ1-4, with TRBD1 matching over 9 bases. The V and J ends lost 6 bases and 5 bases, in that order; junction bases with no gene match: 7. The CDR3 runs 15 residues. Germline CDR1 MDHEN, CDR2 SYDVKM. The CDR3 region is CASRAPGTGNEKLFF. CDR3 coding DNA: TGTGCCAGCAGGGCCCCCGGGACAGGGAATGAAAAACTGTTTTTT. The full variable domain, with the rest looked up from reference TRBV28 and TRBJ1-4, is DVKVTQSSRYLVKRTGEKVFLECVQDMDHENMFWYRQDPGLGLRLIYFSYDVKMKEKGDIPEGYSVSREKKERFSLILESASTNQTSMYLCASRAPGTGNEKLFFGSGTQLSVL.

CDR3 DNA sequence: TGCGCCAGCAGCTTGTACGGGACTAGCGGTCCGCTCGGCAAAAACATTCAGTACTTC. This encodes CASSLYGTSGPLGKNIQYF. The genes are TRBV5-1 and TRBJ2-4; 11 positions agree with TRBD2. V was clipped by 1 base and J by 3 bases; unmatched bases: 12. The CDR3 totals 19 residues. Looked up from germline, CDR1 is SGHRS and CDR2 is YFSETQ.

The chain joins TRBV7-9 to TRBJ2-5, with a weak D call TRBD2 (5 bases). V was pared by 6 bases and J by 1 base, with 9 bases between. CDR3 length equals 13 residues. Germline CDR1 is SEHNR and CDR2 is FQNEAQ (reference sequence). The CDR3 protein is CASRNRGQETQYF. The DNA of the CDR3 is TGTGCCAGCAGAAACCGGGGCCAAGAGACCCAGTACTTC.

The gene calls are TRBV18 and TRBJ1-2; D is undetermined. V was shortened by 2 bases and J by 4 bases, with 14 bases between the two germline ends. Germline V lookup: CDR1 KGHSH, CDR2 LQKENI. CDR3 length: 15 amino acids. CDR3 residues: CASSPGSRPSYGYTF. The CDR3 DNA sequence: TGTGCCAGCTCACCAGGTAGCAGGCCCTCCTATGGCTACACCTTC.

This chain uses TRBV7-4 with TRBJ1-1; the match to TRBD1 covers 9 bases. The germline CDR1 and CDR2 sequences are SGHVT and SQSDAQ. This CDR3 region has 14 residues. With 6 bases clipped from V and 3 bases from J, the junction kept 5 bases outside the gene matches. The CDR3 is CASRGQGRHTEAFF. DNA for the CDR3: TGTGCCAGCAGGGGACAGGGCCGGCACACTGAAGCTTTCTTT.

CDR3 in DNA: TGTGCCAGCAGCTTAGGGGCGGGAGTCGGCACAGATACGCAGTATTTT. It codes for CASSLGAGVGTDTQYF. The rearrangement uses TRBV7-3 and TRBJ2-3; 7 bases are a match to TRBD2. Per germline, CDR1 SGHTA and CDR2 FQGTGA. Trimming took 2 bases from V and 1 from J; bases not matched to a gene: 6. This CDR3 has 16 residues.

J is TRBJ1-4 and V is TRBV18; D uncertain. Trimming took 1 base from V and 6 from J, leaving 12 bases between them. Germline V gene sequence: CDR1 KGHSH, CDR2 LQKENI. The CDR3 consists of 15 residues. CDR3 sequence (DNA): TGTGCCAGCTCACCACGTGCGCTACGGGATGAAAAACTGTTTTTT. It is translated as CASSPRALRDEKLFF.

The chain couples TRBV18 to TRBJ1-1; D remains ambiguous. Trimming took off 2 bases at V and 0 bases at J, with 7 bases between the two ends. Germline values: CDR1 KGHSH, CDR2 LQKENI. The CDR3 runs to 14 residues. The CDR3 DNA reads as TGTGCCAGCTCACCAAGGATCCTGAACACTGAAGCTTTCTTT. It specifies CASSPRILNTEAFF.

The chain combines TRBV12-5 with TRBJ2-1; TRBD2 aligns across 11 bases. The CDR3 consists of 16 residues. CDR1 is LGHNT and CDR2 is FRNRAP in the germline V gene. Trimming removed 2 bases from V and 3 bases from J; junction bases left unmatched: 3. The CDR3 nucleotides read TGTGCTAGTGGTTTGCTAGCGGGAGGACGCTACAATGAGCAGTTCTTC. This encodes CASGLLAGGRYNEQFF.

This clone was recorded only once. This sample includes further DNA sequences coding for the same CDR3. This chain connects TRBV9 to TRBJ2-2, with 7 positions matching TRBD2. V was pared by 0 bases and J by 4 bases, with 6 bases of the junction left unmatched. CDR3 size: 16 residues. Germline V gene data show CDR1 as SGDLS and CDR2 as YYNGEE. CDR3 nucleotides: TGTGCCAGCAGCGTAGTGGCGGGAGTCGGCACCGGGGAGCTGTTTTTT. Translation: CASSVVAGVGTGELFF.

This clone was observed a single time. The chain joins TRBV5-6 to TRBJ2-7; 13 positions agree with TRBD2. This CDR3 contains 15 residues. CDR1 and CDR2 from the germline V gene are SGHDT and YYEEEE. Trimming at V came to 1 base and at J to 6 bases, leaving 4 bases not matched to a gene. CDR3 sequence reads: CASSLLRLAGGEQYF. The CDR3 region has the DNA TGTGCCAGCAGCTTGTTGAGACTAGCGGGAGGCGAGCAGTACTTC.

The chain is built from TRBV25-1 and TRBJ2-5; 10 nucleotides align to TRBD2. Trimming at V came to 2 bases and at J to 5 bases, leaving 11 bases not matched to a gene. CDR1 is MGHDK, CDR2 SYGVNS, per germline. The CDR3 is 17 amino acids. This chain's CDR3 is CASSEGWTSGRKETQYF. Here the CDR3 DNA reads TGTGCCAGCAGTGAAGGTTGGACTAGCGGTAGGAAGGAGACCCAGTACTTC.

The chain carries TRBV6-1 and TRBJ1-2; the D is unclear. This CDR3 has 11 amino acids. CDR1 and CDR2 from the germline V gene are MNHNS and SASEGT. V was pared by 4 bases and J by 4 bases, with 4 bases between. In nucleotides, the CDR3 is TGTGCCAGCAGTGTCAGCTATGGCTACACCTTC. Its translation: CASSVSYGYTF.

This rearrangement joins TRBV27 to TRBJ2-3; TRBD2 might be the D (5 bases). Trimming cost V 7 bases and J 3 bases, with 20 bases left between them. This CDR3 comprises 16 residues. Germline assignment: CDR1 MNHEY and CDR2 SMNVEV (reference sequence). CDR3 DNA sequence: TGTGCCAGCAATGGGTTCCCTAGCTCTCCGACAGATACGCAGTATTTT. This sequence encodes CASNGFPSSPTDTQYF.

J is TRBJ1-1 and V is TRBV11-2; D not certain. Per the germline V gene, CDR1 is SGHAT and CDR2 is FQNNGV. There are 13 residues in the CDR3. V lost 1 base, J lost 7 bases, and 10 bases lay in between. The CDR3 DNA reads TGTGCCAGCAGCTTAGGTACCGACGGTGAAGCTTTCTTT. This sequence encodes CASSLGTDGEAFF.

V and J are TRBV28 and TRBJ1-5; D not resolved. Germline lookup yields CDR1 MDHEN and CDR2 SYDVKM. Trimming took 7 bases from V and 7 from J, leaving 14 bases between them. The CDR3 is made up of 13 amino acids. CDR3 sequence (DNA): TGTGCCAGCACCAAGTACCCGCGGCAGCCCCAGCATTTT. Amino acid sequence: CASTKYPRQPQHF.

The chain employs TRBV2 and TRBJ1-1; 7 bases match TRBD1. The length of the CDR3 is 16 residues. The germline V gene encodes CDR1 SNHLY and CDR2 FYNNEI. J lost 0 bases, V lost 6 bases, and 10 bases had no gene match. The CDR3 is CASSPYGTDMNTEAFF. Here the CDR3 DNA reads TGTGCCAGCAGCCCCTACGGGACAGACATGAACACTGAAGCTTTCTTT.

The table lists this clone with a count of one. CDR3 sequence: CASSSGKETQYF. The CDR3 nucleotides read TGTGCCAGCAGCTCCGGAAAAGAGACCCAGTACTTC. This chain links TRBV11-3 with TRBJ2-5, with D unclear. The germline V gene has CDR1 SGHNT and CDR2 YENEEA. This CDR3 spans 12 amino acids. Trimming took 4 bases from V and 3 from J, leaving 6 bases between them.

The chain recombines TRBV5-1 with TRBJ2-3; unclear D gene. CDR3 length: 16 residues. Trimming took 0 bases from V and 2 from J, leaving 13 bases between them. Germline CDR1 SGHRS, CDR2 YFSETQ. In DNA, the CDR3 is TGCGCCAGCAGCTTGGCCGGAATAGCCCCCACAGATACGCAGTATTTT. As protein: CASSLAGIAPTDTQYF.

The rearrangement joins TRBV5-1 to TRBJ2-5; 12 bases map to TRBD2. V trimming: 4 bases; J trimming: 4 bases; junction bases outside the gene matches: 8. CDR1 SGHRS and CDR2 YFSETQ come from the germline V gene. The CDR3 contains 16 residues. The CDR3 spells CASSPGLAGRGETQYF. Here the CDR3 DNA reads TGCGCCAGCAGCCCAGGACTAGCGGGACGAGGAGAGACCCAGTACTTC.

This chain links TRBV5-6 with TRBJ2-7; no definite D call. Germline CDR1 reads SGHDT; CDR2 reads YYEEEE. Trimming left V 0 bases short and J 4 bases short, with 11 bases between. The CDR3 loop spans 14 amino acids. CDR3 sequence reads: CASSLGRRPYEQYF. The CDR3 DNA reads as TGTGCCAGCAGCTTGGGGCGCAGGCCTTACGAGCAGTACTTC. The full variable domain, with the rest looked up from reference TRBV5-6 and TRBJ2-7, is DAGVTQSPTHLIKTRGQQVTLRCSPKSGHDTVSWYQQALGQGPQFIFQYYEEEERQRGNFPDRFSGHQFPNYSSELNVNALLLGDSALYLCASSLGRRPYEQYFGPGTRLTVT.

CDR3 sequence (DNA): TGTGCCAGCAGCCAAGATAGGAGCTGGAGGGGGGCCAACGTCCTGACTTTC. This codes for CASSQDRSWRGANVLTF. This chain connects TRBV14 to TRBJ2-6; a possible D gene is TRBD2 (5 bases). The V end lost 0 bases, the J end lost 4 bases, and 13 bases lay between the germline ends. The germline V gene has CDR1 SGHDN and CDR2 FVKESK. The CDR3 has 17 amino acids.

As for this clone: At the DNA level, this CDR3 is encoded by other sequences in the same sample as well. The chain recombines TRBV5-4 with TRBJ2-7, with 7 positions matching TRBD2. After removal of 0 bases from V and 2 bases from J, the junction contained 5 bases not matched to a gene. The germline gives CDR1 SGHNT, CDR2 YYREEE (reference sequence). The CDR3 totals 15 residues. The DNA of the CDR3 is TGTGCCAGCAGCTTGGGCCTAGCGGTCACCTACGAGCAGTACTTC. Translated: CASSLGLAVTYEQYF.

The rearrangement links TRBV11-2 to TRBJ2-3; D is possibly TRBD1 (6 bases). The CDR3 length is 17 residues. Germline V lookup: CDR1 SGHAT, CDR2 FQNNGV. V lost 8 bases to trimming and J lost 0 bases, with 21 bases between them. CDR3 in amino acids: CASGSRGGAPSTDTQYF. In DNA form, the CDR3 reads TGTGCCAGCGGCTCCCGAGGGGGAGCGCCGAGCACAGATACGCAGTATTTT.